This TCR beta chain originates from a study of cytotoxic CD8 clonotypes in ibrutinib-treated CLL. Study-level points and caveats: Having risen at ibrutinib response, clonality had fallen back toward baseline by progression.

V shed 7 bases, J shed 2 bases, and the junction held 4 bases outside the gene matches. There are 13 residues in the CDR3. Germline assignment: CDR1 SGHNT and CDR2 YYREEE (reference sequence). TCRdb's table, derived via immunoSEQ multiplex PCR, lists solely in-frame clones and lacks some. The sample carries hundreds of thousands of clones, 80% recorded once. This clone was detected only a few times. The antigen remains undetermined. The chain joins TRBV5-4 to TRBJ1-2; 8 bases map to TRBD1. This receptor was identified in a human donor with chronic lymphocytic leukemia. The input for sequencing was PBMCs, taken before ibrutinib treatment. The CDR3 sequence: CASLRTGNYGYTF. Here the CDR3 DNA reads TGTGCCAGCCTGCGGACAGGGAACTATGGCTACACCTTC.